This T cell receptor (beta chain) was obtained from a study of vaccination and CD4 T cells after COVID-19. With the Oncomine TCR Beta short-read assay, DNA from cultured CD4+ T cells was sequenced. Using its own MiXCR run on the PCR reads, TCRdb lists one record per CDR3 protein. Counted here are about 6,300 distinct CDR3 sequences, 68% occurring once; the ten biggest clones make up around 45%. Stated treatment: approximately 9-day PBMC culture with coronavirus spike peptide pools or control peptides (ViraFEST assay). Peptide pool stimulation in ViraFEST expanded antigen-specific T cells, whose TCRs were then sequenced. This clonotype was counted only a few times. The antigen is undetermined. Overall study results and limits: The median SARS-CoV-2-reactive clonotype number increased from around 21 to 38, without statistical significance.

The germline gives CDR1 SEHNR, CDR2 FQNEAQ (reference sequence). Trimming pared 1 base from V and 2 bases from J, leaving 8 bases between. The CDR3 runs 14 residues. The sequencing sample was made of CD4+ T cells from blood, cultured in vitro. The chain carries TRBV7-9 and TRBJ1-2; D is possibly TRBD1 (5 bases). The sequence derives from a human donor who had recovered from COVID-19. The CDR3 sequence is CASSLDQGNYGYTF. The CDR3 nucleotides read TGTGCCAGCAGCTTAGACCAGGGCAACTATGGCTACACCTTC.